This T cell receptor beta chain was observed in a study of Ad26.COV2.S vaccination and SARS-CoV-2 variants. The assay was immunoSEQ multiplex PCR, and TCRdb's table has in-frame clones only and misses some. The data show about 440,000 clones, around 90% seen once. CDR3 size: 14 residues. V lost 5 bases, J lost 0 bases, and 7 bases lay in between. Looked up from germline, CDR1 is MGHDK and CDR2 is SYGVNS. Treatment denoted: some 20 received Ad26.COV2.S at low or high dose, single or two shots; about 5 received placebo; per-sample allocation not given. It was on day 63 after the first vaccine or placebo injection that samples were taken.

The TCR was taken from a person between 18 and 65 years old who received the Ad26.COV2.S COVID-19 vaccine or a placebo. V and J are TRBV25-1 and TRBJ2-2; no clear D. Sequenced material: peripheral blood, taken in a trial of Ad26.COV2.S vaccine versus placebo. CDR3 region: CASSYDPNTGELFF. The DNA for the CDR3 is TGTGCCAGCAGTTACGACCCGAACACCGGGGAGCTGTTTTTT.